The 28 T cell receptor beta chains below were found in one sample sequenced in a study of cytomegalovirus exposure and HLA in healthy donors (dated by TCRdb to 2016 to 2017). The library was obtained by the immunoSEQ multiplex PCR assay. For the multiplex PCR, a mixture combining 60 forward primers for TCR Vbeta segments and 13 reverse primers for TCR Jbeta segments was used. TCRdb mirrors the immuneACCESS table, restricted to in-frame sequences. Some clones are absent from its copies; in checked studies, under half trace to an unresolved V gene, and the reason for the others is unknown. The sample table holds around 130,000 clones, of which 65% to 85% were seen once. The ten largest clones add up to less than 2% of the sample. Sequencing was done on a sample of PBMCs. The receptors stem from a woman in her late teens or twenties in good health and CMV-seronegative.

J is TRBJ1-2 and V is TRBV7-9, with unresolved D. The V gene lost 5 bases and the J gene lost 2 bases, with 15 bases spanning the gap. Germline V CDR1 and CDR2: SEHNR, FQNEAQ (reference sequence). The CDR3 is 15 amino acids. CDR3 in DNA: TGTGCCAGCAGCATCGCTAGCGAATCAAACTATGGCTACACCTTC. Translating gives CASSIASESNYGYTF.

CDR3 amino acids: CASSRPGVTGELFF. The CDR3 nucleotides read TGTGCCAGCAGCAGACCAGGGGTCACCGGGGAGCTGTTTTTT. The chain employs TRBV7-2 and TRBJ2-2, with D possibly TRBD1 on 6 matching bases. The ends were cut back, 5 bases at V and 4 bases at J, with 11 bases in the middle. Germline CDR1 SGHTA, CDR2 FQGNSA. The CDR3 has 14 residues.

The chain couples TRBV2 to TRBJ1-5; the match to TRBD1 covers 9 bases. The ends lost 6 bases at V and 4 bases at J; junction bases unmatched: 7. The CDR3 spans 15 residues. The germline gives CDR1 SNHLY, CDR2 FYNNEI. CDR3 residues: CASRGGQGSNQPQHF. In DNA, the CDR3 is TGTGCCAGCAGGGGTGGACAGGGGAGTAATCAGCCCCAGCATTTT.

The CDR3 is CASSWGLGGWDEQFF. CDR3 nucleotide sequence: TGTGCCAGCAGTTGGGGACTAGGGGGATGGGATGAGCAGTTCTTC. The chain combines TRBV6-6 with TRBJ2-1, with 8 bases lining up with TRBD2. The CDR3 has 15 amino acids. The J segment lost 8 bases and the V segment lost 4 bases, leaving 10 bases of the junction unmatched. Germline lookup yields CDR1 MNHNY and CDR2 SVGAGI (reference sequence).

The chain couples TRBV5-1 to TRBJ2-3, with D maybe TRBD2 (5 bases). CDR1 is SGHRS, CDR2 YFSETQ, per germline. The V end lost 0 bases, the J end lost 4 bases, and 9 bases lay between the germline ends. This CDR3 spans 14 amino acids. CDR3 residues: CASSLGPAADTQYF. CDR3 sequence (DNA): TGCGCCAGCAGCTTGGGACCAGCGGCAGATACGCAGTATTTT. The full variable domain, completed using reference TRBV5-1 and TRBJ2-3, is KAGVTQTPRYLIKTRGQQVTLSCSPISGHRSVSWYQQTPGQGLQFLFEYFSETQRNKGNFPGRFSGRQFSNSRSEMNVSTLELGDSALYLCASSLGPAADTQYFGPGTRLTVL.

The chain couples TRBV6-5 to TRBJ2-1; maybe TRBD2 (6 bases). The germline gives CDR1 MNHEY, CDR2 SVGAGI. V lost 6 bases and J lost 2, with 14 bases in between. The CDR3 is made up of 15 amino acids. The CDR3 DNA reads as TGTGCCAGCAGCGCCCGGGACTCCCCCTACAATGAGCAGTTCTTC. Translation: CASSARDSPYNEQFF.

V usage is TRBV12-5 and J usage is TRBJ2-3; D is possibly TRBD1 (6 bases). Trimming removed 0 bases at V and 2 bases at J, with 15 bases between. CDR3 length: 17 residues. Germline V gene lookup returns CDR1 LGHNT and CDR2 FRNRAP. In DNA form, the CDR3 reads TGTGCTAGTGGTTTGGTAATTGGACAGTGGGACACAGATACGCAGTATTTT. Its protein is CASGLVIGQWDTDTQYF.

This clone was detected only a few times. This chain connects TRBV30 to TRBJ2-5; tentatively, D is TRBD1 (6 bases). Per germline, CDR1 GTSNPN and CDR2 SVGIG (reference sequence). Trimming took off 5 bases at V and 2 bases at J, with 12 bases between the two ends. CDR3 size: 13 residues. CDR3 in amino acids: CAWFNRAQETQYF. In DNA, the CDR3 is TGTGCCTGGTTCAACAGGGCTCAAGAGACCCAGTACTTC. Variable domain in full (rest from reference TRBV30 and TRBJ2-5): SQTIHQWPATLVQPVGSPLSLECTVEGTSNPNLYWYRQAAGRGLQLLFYSVGIGQISSEVPQNLSASRPQDRQFILSSKKLLLSDSGFYLCAWFNRAQETQYFGPGTRLLVL.

The chain is built from TRBV5-1 and TRBJ2-2, with D possibly being TRBD2 (6 bases). The V end was cut by 1 base, the J end by 4 bases, with 11 bases between. Germline loops: CDR1 SGHRS, CDR2 YFSETQ. The CDR3 sequence is 15 residues long. The CDR3 region has the DNA TGCGCCAGCAGCTTGCAGGCGGGGCTCACCGGGGAGCTGTTTTTT. This encodes CASSLQAGLTGELFF.

The CDR3 here is CASSEDRGTEAFF. The CDR3 DNA follows: TGTGCCAGCAGTGAAGACAGGGGAACTGAAGCTTTCTTT. This chain joins TRBV6-1 and TRBJ1-1; 7 nucleotides line up with TRBD1. J lost 5 bases, V lost 1 base, and 1 base had no gene match. CDR3 size: 13 residues. The germline CDR1 and CDR2 sequences are MNHNS and SASEGT.

The chain uses TRBV7-2 and TRBJ2-7; TRBD1 aligns across 7 bases. This CDR3 is 14 amino acids long. Germline CDR1 and CDR2: SGHTA and FQGNSA. The V gene end was trimmed by 3 bases and the J gene end by 1 base; junction bases not matched to a gene: 3. The CDR3 DNA reads as TGTGCCAGCAGCTTCACGACAGGGTCCTACGAGCAGTACTTC. Translating it yields CASSFTTGSYEQYF.

This clone has more than one count but fewer than ten. V is TRBV27 and J is TRBJ1-4, with a weak D call TRBD1 (6 bases). Germline V gene lookup returns CDR1 MNHEY and CDR2 SMNVEV (reference sequence). This CDR3 is 14 amino acids long. Trimming cost V 2 bases and J 2 bases, with 6 bases left between them. Written as DNA, the CDR3 is TGTGCCAGCAGTTTACAGGGGACTAATGAAAAACTGTTTTTT. Protein: CASSLQGTNEKLFF.

V and J are TRBV5-1 and TRBJ2-7, with D possibly TRBD2 on 5 matching bases. Per the germline V gene, CDR1 is SGHRS and CDR2 is YFSETQ. The CDR3 totals 14 residues. V was cut by 2 bases and J by 5 bases, with 14 bases left in between. CDR3 coding DNA: TGCGCCAGCAGCTTTTGGCTAGCCACCGACGAGCAGTACTTC. Amino acid sequence: CASSFWLATDEQYF.

V gene TRBV6-1 combines with J gene TRBJ1-3, with D maybe TRBD1 (6 bases). Between the trimmed V and J ends, which lost 8 bases and 7 bases, there was a span of 18 bases. CDR3 size: 14 residues. Germline values: CDR1 MNHNS, CDR2 SASEGT. The CDR3 sequence is CASDENFRGNTIYF. Here the CDR3 DNA reads TGTGCCAGCGACGAAAACTTTAGGGGGAACACCATATATTTT.

This clone was found a few times. The CDR3 nucleotides are TGTGCCAGCAGCCCAGAGGCAGAGGTCACAGATACGCAGTATTTT. This encodes CASSPEAEVTDTQYF. The chain recombines TRBV7-9 with TRBJ2-3; the D is unclear. Trimming took off 5 bases at V and 2 bases at J, with 14 bases between the two ends. This CDR3 contains 15 residues. Germline assignment: CDR1 SEHNR and CDR2 FQNEAQ (reference sequence).

The chain recombines TRBV4-2 with TRBJ2-5; D gene ambiguous. The germline CDR1 and CDR2 sequences are LGHNA and YNFKEQ. V dropped 0 bases and J dropped 5 bases, with 10 bases sitting between them. The CDR3 is made up of 14 amino acids. The CDR3 spells CASSQELTKETQYF. As DNA, the CDR3 is TGTGCCAGCAGCCAAGAGCTCACAAAGGAGACCCAGTACTTC.

J is TRBJ1-5 and V is TRBV6-5; 8 nucleotides align to TRBD1. V shed 8 bases and J 2 bases; nucleotides not matched to a gene: 8. The CDR3 covers 15 residues. CDR1 and CDR2 (germline): MNHEY, SVGAGI. CDR3 region: CASSPLGQGNQPQHF. CDR3 nucleotides: TGTGCCAGCTCACCTCTGGGACAGGGCAATCAGCCCCAGCATTTT.

The rearrangement uses TRBV25-1 and TRBJ2-3; 10 nucleotides agree with TRBD2. This CDR3 region has 18 residues. From germline, CDR1 is MGHDK and CDR2 SYGVNS. The trim removed 4 bases at V and 4 bases at J, leaving 14 bases unmatched. The CDR3 bases are TGTGCCAGCAGTGGATTTAGCGGGAGGCCGTTGAGTCCAGATACGCAGTATTTT. Amino acids: CASSGFSGRPLSPDTQYF.

The chain links TRBV5-4 to TRBJ1-1; TRBD1 matches at 11 bases. The CDR3 runs 14 residues. The germline CDR1 and CDR2 sequences are SGHNT and YYREEE (reference sequence). Trimming removed 4 bases from V and 8 bases from J; junction bases left unmatched: 7. This CDR3 is CASSVGTGGSEAFF. DNA for the CDR3: TGTGCCAGCAGCGTTGGGACAGGGGGGTCCGAAGCTTTCTTT.

The rearrangement links TRBV10-2 to TRBJ1-5, with D uncertain. Trimming removed 3 bases from V and 4 bases from J, with 7 bases in between. Germline V CDR1 and CDR2: WSHSY, SAAADI. The CDR3 contains 13 residues. The CDR3 here is CASSETGNQPQHF. CDR3 sequence (DNA): TGCGCCAGCAGTGAAACCGGGAATCAGCCCCAGCATTTT.

The chain links TRBV4-1 to TRBJ2-6, with D possibly matching TRBD1 (6 bases). Trimming left V 0 bases short and J 4 bases short, with 19 bases between. CDR3 length: 19 residues. CDR1 MGHRA and CDR2 YSYEKL come from the germline V gene. CDR3 sequence (DNA): TGCGCCAGCAGCCAAGAAAATGCAGGGGCATGGTCGGGGGCCAACGTCCTGACTTTC. Translating gives CASSQENAGAWSGANVLTF.

The sample holds one count of this clone. This chain uses TRBV4-1 with TRBJ1-1; the D is unclear. Germline-derived CDR1 and CDR2 are MGHRA and YSYEKL. The CDR3 is made up of 13 amino acids. Trimming left V 2 bases short and J 1 base short, with 5 bases between. CDR3 amino acids: CASSQRQNTEAFF. The DNA for the CDR3 is TGCGCCAGCAGCCAAAGACAGAACACTGAAGCTTTCTTT.

J is TRBJ2-5 and V is TRBV19; TRBD2 matches at 7 bases. V shed 5 bases and J 4 bases; nucleotides not matched to a gene: 13. CDR3 length: 16 residues. The germline CDR1 and CDR2 sequences are LNHDA and SQIVND (reference sequence). The CDR3 DNA is TGTGCCAGTAGTCCTACCTCTCCAGCGGGAAGAGAGACCCAGTACTTC. Encoded protein: CASSPTSPAGRETQYF.

The V gene is TRBV19, the J gene TRBJ2-2, with 8 bases that match TRBD2. J was trimmed by 1 base and V by 6 bases; bases with no gene match: 4. The CDR3 has 15 amino acids. Germline CDR1 LNHDA, CDR2 SQIVND (reference sequence). In nucleotides, the CDR3 is TGTGCCAGTAGCTTTGCGGGGGGGAACACCGGGGAGCTGTTTTTT. It yields the protein CASSFAGGNTGELFF. The whole variable domain, filled in from reference TRBV19 and TRBJ2-2, reads DGGITQSPKYLFRKEGQNVTLSCEQNLNHDAMYWYRQDPGQGLRLIYYSQIVNDFQKGDIAEGYSVSREKKESFPLTVTSAQKNPTAFYLCASSFAGGNTGELFFGEGSRLTVL.

The CDR3 DNA follows: TGCGCCAGCAGTGAGTCGGCAGGAACTTCCCAGCATTTT. Translated: CASSESAGTSQHF. The genes are TRBV10-2 and TRBJ1-5; no reliable D call. V lost 0 bases and J lost 11, with 11 bases in between. CDR1 is WSHSY, CDR2 SAAADI, per germline. The CDR3 spans 13 residues.

CDR3 sequence: CASSLAGEGNEQFF. Here the CDR3 DNA reads TGTGCCAGCTCTCTAGCGGGAGAAGGTAATGAGCAGTTCTTC. This chain connects TRBV6-5 to TRBJ2-1; 10 nucleotides match TRBD2. Germline V gene data show CDR1 as MNHEY and CDR2 as SVGAGI. The CDR3 covers 14 residues. With 8 bases clipped from V and 7 bases from J, the junction kept 8 bases outside the gene matches.

J is TRBJ1-1 and V is TRBV5-6, with 7 positions matching TRBD1. CDR3 length: 17 amino acids. The V gene's germline CDR1 is SGHDT and CDR2 YYEEEE. V was pared by 4 bases and J by 4 bases, with 16 bases of the junction left unmatched. This CDR3 reads CASSTGARSWVFTEAFF. In DNA form, the CDR3 reads TGTGCCAGCAGCACAGGGGCGCGGAGTTGGGTTTTCACTGAAGCTTTCTTT.

The chain is built from TRBV5-1 and TRBJ2-2, with 9 bases aligning to TRBD1. The CDR3 runs to 15 residues. Germline assignment: CDR1 SGHRS and CDR2 YFSETQ. The V gene end was trimmed by 5 bases and the J gene end by 1 base; junction bases not matched to a gene: 3. The CDR3 protein is CASRRTGVNTGELFF. The DNA of the CDR3 is TGCGCCAGCAGACGGACAGGGGTGAACACCGGGGAGCTGTTTTTT.